The subject of this entry is one T cell receptor beta chain. The clone's antigen remains unknown. It has no much larger one-base neighbor in the sample; base qualities were not kept. This record comes from a study of blood T cells in healthy people across ages (dated by TCRdb to between 2015 and 2016). About the study as a whole: In model experiments, roughly one uniquely barcoded TCR beta cDNA molecule per two T cells was captured by template switching. To track age-related changes in TCR beta repertoire diversity, the study relied on deep sequencing normalized with unique cDNA molecular identifiers. The donors were split into four age groups: young (average 16 years), middle-aged (about 40), aged (more than 60) and long-lived (roughly 88). To avoid experimental bias, donors of different ages were randomly spread across the sequencing lanes. For two donors (one aged 18 to 29 and one aged 80 or older), the study analyzed two additional independent replicas of 1 million unique cDNA reads from the same blood draw. What the work shows at the level of the full study, not this receptor alone: Compared with the aged group, the long-lived group had more naive CD4+ T cells, fewer expanded clones and increased TCR diversity, a pattern suggesting age selection. Total diversity estimates from one million sequenced T cells were considered lower bounds and underestimates. Observed TCR beta diversity per million T cells fell roughly linearly with age, and a significant reduction was already apparent by age roughly 40. A strong correlation was found between observed TCR beta diversity and the percentage of naive T cells measured by flow cytometry. Since profiling was done on bulk unsorted PBMCs, naive and antigen-experienced compartments could not be conclusively compared. Because the CMV infection status of the donors was unknown, age-related changes in expanded clonotypes may potentially have been confounded.

Donors were under 40 systemically healthy Caucasian individuals from Russia aged roughly 6 to 100 years. Each donor gave approximately 9.3 milliliters of peripheral blood, collected into EDTA-treated Vacutainer tubes. Ficoll-Paque density-gradient centrifugation was used to isolate PBMCs, with at least 6 million per sample. Total RNA was extracted from PBMCs with Trizol reagent, with at least 5 micrograms obtained per sample. Naive CD45RAhigh/CD27high T cell percentages were measured by flow cytometry on a PBMC aliquot from every donor. The method behind the library was 5' RACE. Instrument used: Illumina HiSeq 2500. A second PCR of roughly 7 to 11 cycles was performed with a sample-barcoded 5' primer and a J-beta primer mix. Each TCR beta cDNA molecule received a unique molecular identifier from a template-switch 5' adaptor carrying 12 random nucleotides. Each sample yielded at least 2.5 million CDR3-containing paired-end reads. The Mint cDNA synthesis kit, primed by a TRBC-specific oligonucleotide, was used to synthesize first-strand cDNA from all RNA. Following uracil-DNA glycosylase treatment, a first 18-cycle PCR with universal primers M1SS and BC2_uni_R was performed on all cDNA. The source study handled its data this way. For normalization, 1 million high-quality reads were randomly selected from each sample, with every read carrying a distinct molecular identifier. Instead of being binned into consensus sequences, reads that shared molecular identifiers were thrown out. CDR3 identification, clonotype clustering and error correction used MiTCR with a Q25 quality threshold and the strictest error-elimination algorithm. Lower-bound total TCR beta diversity was estimated with a nonparametric unseen species model using Euler transformation. In TCRdb, the public reads were trimmed at Q25 with fastp and aligned with MiXCR, with productive beta chains retained. Duplicate CDR3 protein sequences are folded into a single record with the most common DNA and genes. The V and J calls and clone size are TCRdb's, not the authors'. The sample profile shows approximately 730,000 distinct CDR3 sequences; roughly 43% of them were found once. Jointly, the top ten make up 20% to 25% of the sample.

Reading the germline V gene gives CDR1 MNHNS and CDR2 SASEGT. From the cysteine through the phenylalanine, the CDR3 covers 14 amino acids. The CDR3 DNA has 42 bases and is translated from base 1. V lost 6 bases and J lost 1 base; the stretch between them is 11 bases long. Recombination joined TRBV6-1 with TRBJ2-3, with the D gene call left open. The receptor comes from a woman aged 55 to 70 in good health. Sequencing was carried out using blood. For the CDR3, the sequence is CASRRGRGTDTQYF. The nucleotides read TGTGCCAGCAGACGAGGTCGGGGCACAGATACGCAGTATTTT.